The next 11 T cell receptor beta chains were all read from a single sample in a study of cytomegalovirus exposure and HLA in healthy donors. The PCR contained 60 Vbeta and 13 Jbeta primers. Profiling relied on immunoSEQ multiplex PCR, and the TCRdb table lists in-frame clones only, not all of them. This table holds 76,000 or so clones, 78% found once. Source material: PBMCs. These receptors came from a woman aged 40 to 49 in good health and CMV-seropositive.

This clone was seen a few times. CDR3 sequence (DNA): TGTGCCAGCATCCAAAGGGGGAGCTCTGGAAACACCATATATTTT. Translating it yields CASIQRGSSGNTIYF. V is TRBV28 and J is TRBJ1-3, with a possible D match to TRBD1 (6 bases). Deletions cut 7 bases from V and 0 bases from J, with 13 bases between. The length of the CDR3 is 15 residues. Germline CDR1 is MDHEN and CDR2 is SYDVKM.

This clone showed up just a few times. J is TRBJ1-2 and V is TRBV6-5; D uncertain. There are 15 residues in the CDR3. V was cut by 6 bases and J by 4 bases, with 18 bases left in between. CDR1 MNHEY and CDR2 SVGAGI come from the germline V gene. The CDR3 DNA sequence: TGTGCCAGCAGCCCCGATAACACCCCCTCCTATGGCTACACCTTC. Translating it yields CASSPDNTPSYGYTF.

The chain links TRBV4-2 to TRBJ1-2; 7 bases are shared with TRBD1. This CDR3 contains 14 residues. Germline lookup yields CDR1 LGHNA and CDR2 YNFKEQ. The V and J ends lost 1 base and 3 bases, in that order; junction bases with no gene match: 2. Here the CDR3 reads CASSQGRGDYGYTF. The DNA for the CDR3 is TGTGCCAGCAGCCAAGGCAGGGGGGACTATGGCTACACCTTC.

The chain carries TRBV7-2 and TRBJ1-5; D call uncertain. The germline V and J ends were trimmed by 3 bases and 3 bases, with 3 bases remaining between them. This CDR3 has 12 residues. Looked up from germline, CDR1 is SGHTA and CDR2 is FQGNSA. In DNA form, the CDR3 reads TGTGCCAGCAGCTTCAACAATCAGCCCCAGCATTTT. Its protein is CASSFNNQPQHF.

The V and J genes are TRBV5-5 and TRBJ1-4; no clear D gene. Per germline, CDR1 SGHKS and CDR2 YYEKEE (reference sequence). The V end lost 0 bases, the J end lost 2 bases, and 8 bases lay between the germline ends. This CDR3 spans 15 amino acids. The CDR3 nucleotides read TGTGCCAGCAGCTTGGACAGAGCTACTAATGAAAAACTGTTTTTT. Translation: CASSLDRATNEKLFF.

The V call is TRBV6-5, the J call TRBJ2-5; D unclear. The CDR3 extends over 14 amino acids. Germline CDR1 MNHEY, CDR2 SVGAGI. Between the trimmed V and J ends, which lost 5 bases and 1 base, there was a span of 11 bases. The CDR3 DNA sequence: TGTGCCAGCAGTCCCGCCACAGCCCAAGAGACCCAGTACTTC. Translation: CASSPATAQETQYF.

This clone was seen once. The rearrangement links TRBV13 to TRBJ2-5; D unresolved. The J call may be mistaken, given a closer DNA end match to TRBJ2-7. The length of the CDR3 is 12 residues. From germline, CDR1 is PRHDT and CDR2 FYEKMQ (reference sequence). The DNA for the CDR3 is TGTGCCAGCAGCCCCCTTGGAGACGAGCAGTACTTC. Protein product: CASSPLGDEQYF.

This clone was seen a single time. The V and J genes are TRBV27 and TRBJ2-7; D might be TRBD1 (5 bases). The length of the CDR3 is 13 residues. The V gene's germline CDR1 is MNHEY and CDR2 SMNVEV (reference sequence). Trimming stripped 6 bases from V and 3 bases from J, with 12 bases between. For the CDR3, the DNA is TGTGCCAGCAGCCGCCCAGGGCTCTACGAGCAGTACTTC. Its protein is CASSRPGLYEQYF.

The chain has TRBV11-2 and TRBJ1-3; possibly TRBD1 for D (6 bases). This CDR3 has 14 residues. Germline CDR1 is SGHAT and CDR2 is FQNNGV. Trimming stripped 8 bases from V and 4 bases from J, with 15 bases between. CDR3 loop: CASSTGWTGNTIYF. The DNA of the CDR3 is TGTGCCAGCTCTACAGGGTGGACCGGAAACACCATATATTTT.

There are a few counts of this clone. The chain carries TRBV12-5 and TRBJ2-1; D possibly corresponds to TRBD1 (5 bases). Trimming shortened V by 1 base and J by 7 bases, and 17 bases separated the two germline ends. The CDR3 length is 16 residues. Germline CDR1 and CDR2: LGHNT and FRNRAP. The CDR3 DNA sequence: TGTGCTAGTGGTTTGGGCCCCAGGACAAAACAAAATGAGCAGTTCTTC. This gives the protein CASGLGPRTKQNEQFF.

The V gene is TRBV25-1, the J gene TRBJ1-6; 11 nucleotides agree with TRBD1. Germline V gene lookup returns CDR1 MGHDK and CDR2 SYGVNS. The J segment lost 9 bases and the V segment lost 0 bases, leaving 4 bases of the junction unmatched. The CDR3 is 16 amino acids. The CDR3 reads CASSEYGQGAGSPLHF. CDR3 coding DNA: TGTGCCAGCAGTGAATACGGACAGGGGGCCGGTTCACCCCTCCACTTT.